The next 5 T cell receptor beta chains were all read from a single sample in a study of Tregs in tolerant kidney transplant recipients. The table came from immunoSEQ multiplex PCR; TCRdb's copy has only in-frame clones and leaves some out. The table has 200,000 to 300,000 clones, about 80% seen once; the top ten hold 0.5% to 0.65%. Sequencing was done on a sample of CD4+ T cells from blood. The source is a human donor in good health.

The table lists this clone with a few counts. CDR3: CASSIGRSPYEQYF. The CDR3 DNA reads TGTGCCAGTAGTATAGGCCGCAGTCCCTACGAGCAGTACTTC. This chain connects TRBV19 to TRBJ2-7, with D unresolved. This CDR3 has 14 residues. V shed 1 base and J shed 2 bases, with 9 bases lying between them. CDR1 and CDR2 from the germline V gene are LNHDA and SQIVND (reference sequence).

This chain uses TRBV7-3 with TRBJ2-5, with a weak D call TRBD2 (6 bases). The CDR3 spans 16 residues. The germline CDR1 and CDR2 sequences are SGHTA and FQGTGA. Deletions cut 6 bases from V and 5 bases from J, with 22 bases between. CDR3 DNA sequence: TGTGCCAGCAGTCTGAATGGGCGGGGCACTGGGGAGACCCAGTACTTC. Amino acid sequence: CASSLNGRGTGETQYF. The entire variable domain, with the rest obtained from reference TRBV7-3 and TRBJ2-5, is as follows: GAGVSQTPSNKVTEKGKYVELRCDPISGHTALYWYRQSLGQGPEFLIYFQGTGAADDSGLPNDRFFAVRPEGSVSTLKIQRTERGDSAVYLCASSLNGRGTGETQYFGPGTRLLVL.

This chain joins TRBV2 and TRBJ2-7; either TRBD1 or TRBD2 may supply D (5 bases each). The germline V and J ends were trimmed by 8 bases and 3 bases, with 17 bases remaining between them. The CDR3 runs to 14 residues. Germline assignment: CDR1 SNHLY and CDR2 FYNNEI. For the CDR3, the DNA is TGTGCCAGCCGAGACGGCAGGGACCTCTACGAGCAGTACTTC. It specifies CASRDGRDLYEQYF. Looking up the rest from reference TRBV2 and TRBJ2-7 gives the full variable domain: EPEVTQTPSHQVTQMGQEVILRCVPISNHLYFYWYRQILGQKVEFLVSFYNNEISEKSEIFDDQFSVERPDGSNFTLKIRSTKLEDSAMYFCASRDGRDLYEQYFGPGTRLTVT.

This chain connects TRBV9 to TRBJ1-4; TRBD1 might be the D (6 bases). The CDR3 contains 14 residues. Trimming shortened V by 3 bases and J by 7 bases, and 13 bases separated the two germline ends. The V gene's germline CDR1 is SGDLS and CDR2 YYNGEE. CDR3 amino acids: CASSAGGGGEKLFF. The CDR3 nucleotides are TGTGCCAGCAGCGCCGGGGGGGGCGGTGAAAAACTGTTTTTT.

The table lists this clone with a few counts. For the CDR3, the DNA is TGTGCCAGCAGCTTAGGGCAGGTAAACACCATATATTTT. Translating gives CASSLGQVNTIYF. The gene calls are TRBV5-6 and TRBJ1-3, with D hard to call. The CDR3 contains 13 residues. CDR1 and CDR2 from the germline V gene are SGHDT and YYEEEE. V gave up 2 bases and J gave up 6 bases, with 9 bases separating them.